The T cell receptor (beta chain) under discussion was sequenced for a study of blood T cell repertoires in COVID-19. TCRdb keeps only in-frame clones here, not all; method: immunoSEQ multiplex PCR. The sample contains roughly 180,000 clones, roughly 87% of which appear only once. In this sample, this clone turned up once. Input material: PBMCs or T cells enriched from blood (not recorded which). The source of this sequence is a woman in her 30s who had recovered from COVID-19.

CDR3 in amino acids: CASSQVGRDRAAEQYF. As DNA, the CDR3 is TGCGCCAGCAGCCAAGTCGGGAGGGACAGGGCGGCCGAGCAGTACTTC. The chain recombines TRBV4-1 with TRBJ2-7; possible D gene TRBD1, 9 bases. CDR3 length: 16 residues. The germline V and J ends were trimmed by 1 base and 6 bases, with 19 bases remaining between them. CDR1 and CDR2 (germline): MGHRA, YSYEKL.